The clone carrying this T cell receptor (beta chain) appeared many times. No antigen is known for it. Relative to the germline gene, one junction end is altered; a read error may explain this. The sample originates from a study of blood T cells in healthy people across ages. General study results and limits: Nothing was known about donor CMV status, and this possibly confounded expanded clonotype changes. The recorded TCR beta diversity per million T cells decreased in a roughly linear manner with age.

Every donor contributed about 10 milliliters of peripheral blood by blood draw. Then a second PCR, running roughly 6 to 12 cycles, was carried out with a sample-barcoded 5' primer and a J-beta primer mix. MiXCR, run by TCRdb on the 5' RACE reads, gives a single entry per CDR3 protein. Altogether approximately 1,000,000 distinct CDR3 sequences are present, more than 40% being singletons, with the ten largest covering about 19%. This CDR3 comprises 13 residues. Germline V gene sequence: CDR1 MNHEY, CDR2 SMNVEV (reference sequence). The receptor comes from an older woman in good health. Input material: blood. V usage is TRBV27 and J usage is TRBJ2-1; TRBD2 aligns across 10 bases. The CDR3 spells CASRTSGYNEQFF. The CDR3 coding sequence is TGCGCCAGTAGGACTAGCGGTTACAATGAGCAGTTCTTC.